These T cell receptor beta chains were read from a single sample in a study of blood T cells in healthy people across ages. One entry per CDR3 protein, called by TCRdb with MiXCR from the 5' RACE reads. The table records roughly 1,000,000 distinct CDR3 sequences, 20% to 25% of them present only once. These data are also associated with another study on T cells of mothers and their children.

The sequenced sample consisted of blood. The receptors were sampled from a girl aged 2 to 10 in good health. CDR3s include the opening cysteine and the closing phenylalanine or tryptophan. Each record gives: D gene, V gene, J gene, clone size, CDR3 DNA, CDR3 protein. D genes are given only for firm matches. A row's size may be missing; if present it is once, few, many or a size class.

>-|TRBV11-2|TRBJ2-2|few
TGTGCCAGCAGCTTAGGACAGCGGTATGGCGGGGAGCTGTTTTTT
CASSLGQRYGGELFF
>TRBD1|TRBV11-3|TRBJ2-1|few
TGTGCCAGCAGCTCCTATACAGGGGGCAATGAGCAGTTCTTC
CASSSYTGGNEQFF
>TRBD2|TRBV4-3|TRBJ2-7|-
TGCGCCAGCAGCCAAGACTTGGGACTAGCGACCTACGAGCAGTACTTC
CASSQDLGLATYEQYF
>TRBD2|TRBV5-1|TRBJ2-1|-
TGCGCCAGCAGAGAAACTAGCGGGAGGGCCGGGTCCTACAATGAGCAGTTCTTC
CASRETSGRAGSYNEQFF
>-|TRBV19|TRBJ2-5|-
TGCGCCAGTGGTCGCTGGAACCAAGAGACCCAGTACTTC
CASGRWNQETQYF
>-|TRBV29-1|TRBJ2-7|once
TGCAGCGGTACTAGTTTTTTGGGCGAGCAGTACTTC
CSGTSFLGEQYF
>-|TRBV7-2|TRBJ1-5|-
TGTGCCAGCAGCTTAAAGCTCGGTCCCAATCAGCCCCAGCATTTT
CASSLKLGPNQPQHF
>TRBD2|TRBV5-1|TRBJ2-1|-
TGCGCCAGCAGCTTGGGTAGCGGGACCTTCTACAATGAGCAGTTCTTC
CASSLGSGTFYNEQFF
>TRBD2|TRBV28|TRBJ2-7|few
TGTGCCAGCAGAAAAGGACTAGCGGGGACCTACGAGCAGTACTTC
CASRKGLAGTYEQYF
>TRBD1|TRBV14|TRBJ2-5|-
TGTGCCAGCAGCCCCGGGACAGCTCTCGAGACCCAGTACTTC
CASSPGTALETQYF
>-|TRBV25-1|TRBJ2-5|-
TGTGCCAGCAAAGGAATGCAAGAGACCCAGTACTTC
CASKGMQETQYF
>-|TRBV7-2|TRBJ2-7|-
TGTGCCAGCAGCTTAGTGGCCGGAGACCGACCGGCTTACGAGCAGTACTTC
CASSLVAGDRPAYEQYF
>-|TRBV29-1|TRBJ2-5|few
TGCAGCGTTGAAGATCCACTAGCCGGCAAGCAAGAGACCCAGCACTTC
CSVEDPLAGKQETQHF
>TRBD2|TRBV20-1|TRBJ2-1|-
TGCAGTGCTAGAACGGCGGCTAGCGGGGGGAATGAGCAGTTCTTC
CSARTAASGGNEQFF
>TRBD2|TRBV10-3|TRBJ2-1|-
TGTGCCACCAGGGGGTTGGGACTAGCGGGAGACCGGGAGTTCTTC
CATRGLGLAGDREFF
>-|TRBV29-1|TRBJ1-1|few
TGCAGCGTGGGGGGGGGCGACTGGGGTGCTGAAGCGTTCTTT
CSVGGGDWGAEAFF
>TRBD1|TRBV7-8|TRBJ1-2|-
TGTGCCAGCAGCTTAAAAGGGGACAGCGACTATGGCTACACCTTC
CASSLKGDSDYGYTF
>-|TRBV12-3/TRBV12-4|TRBJ2-1|few
TGTGCCAGCACGTCTCATTCCTACAATGAGCAGTTCTTC
CASTSHSYNEQFF
>-|TRBV9|TRBJ2-7|-
TGTGCCAGCAGCGTAGATGGAGGGGGGAGTGTCTACGAGCAGTACTTC
CASSVDGGGSVYEQYF
>-|TRBV12-3/TRBV12-4|TRBJ2-7|-
TGTGCCAGCAGTCCGGCGATTGCCTCCTACGAGCAGTACTTC
CASSPAIASYEQYF
>TRBD1|TRBV20-1|TRBJ2-7|-
TGCAGTGCTGACCGGGACAGACAATCCTACGAGCAGTACTTC
CSADRDRQSYEQYF
>-|TRBV28|TRBJ2-6|-
TGTGCCAGCAAGGGGACCAGCTCTGGGGCCAACGTCCTGACTTTC
CASKGTSSGANVLTF
>-|TRBV15|TRBJ2-3|-
TGTGCCACCAGCAGGCCCGACACAGATACGCAGTATTTT
CATSRPDTDTQYF
>TRBD1|TRBV7-9|TRBJ2-7|few
TGTGCCAGCAGCCCCCGGGGACAGGGGGCCTACGAGCAGTACTTC
CASSPRGQGAYEQYF
>TRBD2|TRBV12-5|TRBJ2-7|-
TGTGCTAGTGGTTTGGGACTAGCCCCCGAGCAGTACTTC
CASGLGLAPEQYF
>TRBD1|TRBV7-6|TRBJ1-5|few
TGTGCCAGCAGCTTAACAGGGGAGAGCAATCAGCCCCAGCATTTT
CASSLTGESNQPQHF